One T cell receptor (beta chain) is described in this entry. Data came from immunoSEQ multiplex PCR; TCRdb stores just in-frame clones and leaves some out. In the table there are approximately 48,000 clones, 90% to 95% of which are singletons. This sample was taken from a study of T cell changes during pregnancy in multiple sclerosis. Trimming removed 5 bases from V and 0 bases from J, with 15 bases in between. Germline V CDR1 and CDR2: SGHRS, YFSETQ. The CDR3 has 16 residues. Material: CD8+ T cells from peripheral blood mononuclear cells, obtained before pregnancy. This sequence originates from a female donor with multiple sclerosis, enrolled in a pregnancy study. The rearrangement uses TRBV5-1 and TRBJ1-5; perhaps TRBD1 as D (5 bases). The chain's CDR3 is CASSSREGDSNQPQHF. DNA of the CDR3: TGCGCCAGCAGTTCCAGGGAAGGGGATAGCAATCAGCCCCAGCATTTT.